The TCR beta chain under discussion was sequenced for a study of blood T cell repertoires in COVID-19. Study summary: Both acute and convalescent COVID-19 samples were obtained from the United States, Italy and Spain. Nucleic acid was either cDNA or gDNA, and it came from T cells, B-cell-depleted T cells, or PBMCs.

The CDR3 runs to 15 residues. Trimming cost V 2 bases and J 6 bases; bases outside gene matches: 7. The germline V gene has CDR1 LGHDT and CDR2 YNNKEL (reference sequence). Per the original methods: Amplifying reference gene primers gave estimates of nucleated cell counts. The method was immunoSEQ multiplex PCR; TCRdb's version includes in-frame clones alone and lacks a portion of them. V and J calls plus clone size are reproduced from that table; the DNA served to infer D and trimming. In the table there are some 64,000 clones, more than 75% of which are singletons. The source of this sequence is a human donor in a cohort sampled during active COVID-19. Sequencing was performed on peripheral blood. This chain links TRBV3-1 (or the pseudogene TRBV3-2) with TRBJ1-3, with TRBD1 matching 7 bases. CDR3 loop: CASSQQTGQENTIYF. The CDR3 DNA reads as TGTGCCAGCAGCCAACAGACAGGGCAAGAAAACACCATATATTTT.